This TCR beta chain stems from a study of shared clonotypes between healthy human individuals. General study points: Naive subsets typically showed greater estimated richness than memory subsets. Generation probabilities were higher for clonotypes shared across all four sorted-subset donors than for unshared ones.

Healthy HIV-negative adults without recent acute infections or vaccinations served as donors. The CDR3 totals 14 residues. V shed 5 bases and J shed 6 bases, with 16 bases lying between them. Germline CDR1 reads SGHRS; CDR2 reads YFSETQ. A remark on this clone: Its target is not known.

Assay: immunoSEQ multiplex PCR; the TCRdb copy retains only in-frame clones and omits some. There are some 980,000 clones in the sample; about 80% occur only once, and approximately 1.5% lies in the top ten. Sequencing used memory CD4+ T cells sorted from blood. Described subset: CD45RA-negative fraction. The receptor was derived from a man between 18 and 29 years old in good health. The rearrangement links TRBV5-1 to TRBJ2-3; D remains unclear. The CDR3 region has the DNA TGCGCCAGCAGGGACCGGGCCATAGGGGATACGCAGTATTTT. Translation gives CASRDRAIGDTQYF. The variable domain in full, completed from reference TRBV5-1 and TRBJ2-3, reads KAGVTQTPRYLIKTRGQQVTLSCSPISGHRSVSWYQQTPGQGLQFLFEYFSETQRNKGNFPGRFSGRQFSNSRSEMNVSTLELGDSALYLCASRDRAIGDTQYFGPGTRLTVL.